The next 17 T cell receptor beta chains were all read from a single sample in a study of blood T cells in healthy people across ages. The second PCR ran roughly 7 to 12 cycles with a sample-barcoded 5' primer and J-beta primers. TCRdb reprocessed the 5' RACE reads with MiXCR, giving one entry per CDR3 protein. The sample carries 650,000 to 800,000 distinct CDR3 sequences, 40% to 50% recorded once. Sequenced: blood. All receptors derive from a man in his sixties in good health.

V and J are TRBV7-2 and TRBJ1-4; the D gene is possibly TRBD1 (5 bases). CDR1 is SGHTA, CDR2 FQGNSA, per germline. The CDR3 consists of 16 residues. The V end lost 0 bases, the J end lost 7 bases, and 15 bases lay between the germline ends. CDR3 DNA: TGTGCCAGCAGCTTAGCGGGGCTGGGGCGCGGTGAAAAACTGTTTTTT. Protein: CASSLAGLGRGEKLFF.

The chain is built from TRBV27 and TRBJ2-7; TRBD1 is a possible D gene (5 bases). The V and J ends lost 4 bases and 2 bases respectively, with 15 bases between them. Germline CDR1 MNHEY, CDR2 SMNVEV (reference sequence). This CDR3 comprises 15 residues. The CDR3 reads CASSSPPLGAYEQYF. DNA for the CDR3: TGTGCCAGCAGTTCCCCTCCCCTAGGGGCCTACGAGCAGTACTTC.

CDR3 DNA sequence: TGTGCCATTGGACTAGTGGGGGTGAATGAGCAGTTCTTC. It encodes CAIGLVGVNEQFF. J is TRBJ2-1 and V is TRBV10-3; 7 bases align to TRBD2. The V gene's germline CDR1 is ENHRY and CDR2 SYGVKD. There are 13 residues in the CDR3. The V segment lost 9 bases and the J segment 7 bases; nucleotides outside the gene matches: 9.

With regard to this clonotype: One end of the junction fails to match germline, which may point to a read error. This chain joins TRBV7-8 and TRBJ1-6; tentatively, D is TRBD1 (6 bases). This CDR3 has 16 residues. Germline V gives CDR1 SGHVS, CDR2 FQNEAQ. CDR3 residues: CASNLGAGVSNSPLHF. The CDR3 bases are TGTGCCAGCAACTTAGGAGCAGGGGTATCAAATTCACCCCTCCACTTT.

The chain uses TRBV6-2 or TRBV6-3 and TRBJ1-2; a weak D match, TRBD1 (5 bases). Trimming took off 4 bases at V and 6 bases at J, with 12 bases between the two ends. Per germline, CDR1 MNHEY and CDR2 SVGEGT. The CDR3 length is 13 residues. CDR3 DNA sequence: TGTGCCAGCAGTTTCCCTGGACATAATGGCTACACCTTC. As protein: CASSFPGHNGYTF.

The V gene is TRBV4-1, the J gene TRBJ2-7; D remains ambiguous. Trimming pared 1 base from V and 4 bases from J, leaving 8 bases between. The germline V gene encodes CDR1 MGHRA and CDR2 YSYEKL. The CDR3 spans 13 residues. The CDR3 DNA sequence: TGCGCCAGCAGCCAAGCTGATGCGTACGAGCAGTACTTC. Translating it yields CASSQADAYEQYF.

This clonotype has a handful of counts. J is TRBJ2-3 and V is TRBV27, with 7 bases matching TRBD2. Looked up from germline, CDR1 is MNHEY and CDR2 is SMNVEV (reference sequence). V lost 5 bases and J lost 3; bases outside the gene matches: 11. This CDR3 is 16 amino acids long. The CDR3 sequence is CASSRYSGPTTDTQYF. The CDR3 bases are TGTGCCAGCAGTCGTTATAGCGGGCCTACGACAGATACGCAGTATTTT.

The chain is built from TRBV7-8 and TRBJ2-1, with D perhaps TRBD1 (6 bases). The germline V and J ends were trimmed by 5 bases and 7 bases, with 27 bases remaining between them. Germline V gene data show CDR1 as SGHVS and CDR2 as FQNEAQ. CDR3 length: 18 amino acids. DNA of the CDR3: TGTGCCAGCAGCCATCCCCCCTATGGGCCAGGGGAAAGGAATGAGCAGTTCTTC. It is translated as CASSHPPYGPGERNEQFF. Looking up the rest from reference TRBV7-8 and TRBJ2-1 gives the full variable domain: GAGVSQSPRYKVAKRGQDVALRCDPISGHVSLFWYQQALGQGPEFLTYFQNEAQLDKSGLPSDRFFAERPEGSVSTLKIQRTQQEDSAVYLCASSHPPYGPGERNEQFFGPGTRLTVL.

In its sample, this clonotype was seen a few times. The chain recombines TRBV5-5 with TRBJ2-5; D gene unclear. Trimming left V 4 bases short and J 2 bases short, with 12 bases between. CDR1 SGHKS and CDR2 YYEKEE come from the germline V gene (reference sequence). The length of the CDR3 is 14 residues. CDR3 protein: CASSKSHGQETQYF. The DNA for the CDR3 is TGTGCCAGCAGCAAGAGCCACGGTCAAGAGACCCAGTACTTC.

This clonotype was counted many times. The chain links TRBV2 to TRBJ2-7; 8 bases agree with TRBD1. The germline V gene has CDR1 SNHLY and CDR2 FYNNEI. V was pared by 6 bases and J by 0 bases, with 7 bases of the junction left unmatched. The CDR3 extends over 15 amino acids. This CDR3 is CASSQGDRYSYEQYF. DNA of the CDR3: TGTGCCAGCAGCCAAGGGGACAGGTACTCCTACGAGCAGTACTTC.

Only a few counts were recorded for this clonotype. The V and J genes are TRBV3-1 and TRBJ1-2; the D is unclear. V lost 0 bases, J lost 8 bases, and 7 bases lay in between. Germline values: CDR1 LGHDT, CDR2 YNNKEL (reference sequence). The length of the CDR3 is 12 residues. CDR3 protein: CASSQEGRGYTF. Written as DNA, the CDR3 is TGTGCCAGCAGCCAAGAGGGCCGGGGCTACACCTTC.

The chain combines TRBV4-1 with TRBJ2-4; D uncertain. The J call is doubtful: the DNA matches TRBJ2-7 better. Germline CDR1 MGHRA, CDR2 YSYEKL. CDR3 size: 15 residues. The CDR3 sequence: CASSQDFAETYEQYF. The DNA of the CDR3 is TGCGCCAGCAGCCAAGACTTCGCGGAGACCTACGAGCAGTACTTC.

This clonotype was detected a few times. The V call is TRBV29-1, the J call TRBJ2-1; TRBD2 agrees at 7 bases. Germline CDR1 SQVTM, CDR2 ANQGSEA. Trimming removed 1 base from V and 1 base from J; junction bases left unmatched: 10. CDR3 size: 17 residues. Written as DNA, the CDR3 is TGCAGCGTTGAAGGTTTGCGGGGGTCCAATTCCTACAATGAGCAGTTCTTC. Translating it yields CSVEGLRGSNSYNEQFF.

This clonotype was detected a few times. Here the CDR3 reads CASSQDPGAREQFF. CDR3 nucleotides: TGCGCCAGCAGCCAAGATCCAGGGGCCAGGGAGCAGTTCTTC. V and J are TRBV4-3 and TRBJ2-1; D is perhaps TRBD1 (6 bases). From germline, CDR1 is LGHNA and CDR2 YSLEER. Between the trimmed V and J ends, which lost 0 bases and 10 bases, there was a span of 13 bases. The CDR3 length is 14 residues.

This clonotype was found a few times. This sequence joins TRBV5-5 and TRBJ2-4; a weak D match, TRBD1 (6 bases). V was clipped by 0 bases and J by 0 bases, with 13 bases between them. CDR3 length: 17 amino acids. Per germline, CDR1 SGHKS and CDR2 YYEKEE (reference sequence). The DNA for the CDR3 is TGTGCCAGCAGCTTGGTAACGGGACACTTAGCCAAAAACATTCAGTACTTC. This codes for CASSLVTGHLAKNIQYF.

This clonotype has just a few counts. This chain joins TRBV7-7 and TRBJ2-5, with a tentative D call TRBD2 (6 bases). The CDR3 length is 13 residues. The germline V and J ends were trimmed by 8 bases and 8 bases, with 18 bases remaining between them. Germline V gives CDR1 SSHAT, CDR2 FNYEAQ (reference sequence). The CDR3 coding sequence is TGTGCCAGCGTCGGGGCCAGGGAGGTTACCCAGTACTTC. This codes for CASVGAREVTQYF.

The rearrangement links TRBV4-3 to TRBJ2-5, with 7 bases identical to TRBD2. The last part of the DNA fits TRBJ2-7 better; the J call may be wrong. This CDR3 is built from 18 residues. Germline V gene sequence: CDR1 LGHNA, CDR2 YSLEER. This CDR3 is CASSQSLAGETYPYEQYF. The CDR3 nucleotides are TGCGCCAGCAGCCAATCTCTGGCGGGGGAAACCTACCCCTACGAGCAGTACTTC.